This T cell receptor beta chain is drawn from a study of T cells in Graves' hyperthyroidism and ophthalmopathy. V lost 6 bases and J lost 4; bases outside the gene matches: 16. This CDR3 has 18 amino acids. Germline V lookup: CDR1 MNHNS, CDR2 SASEGT. Findings and caveats of the study: The authors' 13 V-J model separated ophthalmopathy from stable hyperthyroidism.

A few counts support this clonotype. Its target is not known. RNA transcripts yielded amplified TCR beta CDR3 regions. The HTBI primer set drove a first-round RT-PCR of the TCR CDR3. MiXCR, run by TCRdb on the multiplex PCR reads, gives a single entry per CDR3 protein. The sample yields approximately 300,000 distinct CDR3 sequences, approximately 16% seen once. Clinical symptoms, serum thyroxine, TRAb, thyroid ultrasound and orbital computed tomography established diagnosis. The V gene is TRBV6-1, the J gene TRBJ2-5; 11 bases align to TRBD2. This receptor was identified in a man aged 25-45 years with Graves' hyperthyroidism. Sequencing used blood. CDR3 in DNA: TGTGCCAGCAGCCCACAACTACCAACTAGCGGGAGAGTAGAGACCCAGTACTTC. It yields the protein CASSPQLPTSGRVETQYF.